This TCR beta chain is drawn from a study of T-cell reconstitution after alpha-beta-depleted transplantation in children (dated by TCRdb to the mid-2010s). For context, the study as a whole: The study quantitatively tracked T-cell immune reconstitution after TCRalphabeta/CD19-depleted allogeneic hematopoietic cell transplantation in children using TCR repertoire profiling. Study-level results and caveats: Hyperexpanded clone frequencies declined over subsequent months; after one year, T-cell counts and TCRbeta diversity were mostly attributed to newly produced T cells. In some patients, the high TCRbeta diversity seen at day 60 was put down to recipient T cells and intrathymic progenitors that had survived conditioning. The apparently early recovery of alphabetaT-cell counts about two months after transplant reportedly depended on only several hundred rapidly expanded clones that came from non-depleted graft cells.

This clonotype was seen only a few times. Its binding antigen is unknown. Base qualities are not recorded, but no much larger clone differs from it by a single base. This sample's treatment or condition label indicates: allogeneic hematopoietic cell transplantation with graft depleted of TCRalphabeta T cells and CD19 B cells. TCRalphabeta/CD19-depleted allogeneic hematopoietic cell grafts were given to the transplant recipients, all of whom were children. Library method: PCR. These reads were obtained on an Illumina HiSeq 2500. To normalize quantification of the TCRbeta repertoire, the TCR libraries were built with molecular barcoding that relied on unique molecular identifiers. TCRdb passed the public sequencing reads through fastp at Q25 and MiXCR, retaining productive beta sequences. Rows merge per CDR3 protein into single entries with the most common DNA and genes. For this sample the table gives some 350,000 distinct CDR3 sequences, of which around 15% were detected only once. The ten largest clonotypes hold approximately 38% of the sample.

This TCR derives from a male patient between 2 and 9 years old who had a stem cell transplant for acute lymphoblastic leukemia, so the T cells may come from the graft donor. The material was PBMCs, mostly from graft donor cells, obtained 360 days after TCRalphabeta/CD19-depleted stem cell transplant.

The bases read TGTGCCAGCAGTGCCGGACAGACTTATTCCTACAATGAGCAGTTCTTC. It specifies CASSAGQTYSYNEQFF. This receptor chain uses TRBV6-1 and TRBJ2-1; matching of 6 bases hints at TRBD1 as the D gene. Taken from cysteine to phenylalanine, the CDR3 has 16 residues. The sequence is cut down to CDR3 DNA, 48 bases in frame from base 1. V lost 4 bases and J lost 1 base; the stretch between them is 14 bases long. The germline V gene provides CDR1 MNHNS and CDR2 SASEGT.